One and the same sample provided the 9 T cell receptor beta chains below, sequenced in a study of blood T cell repertoires in COVID-19. Profiled with immunoSEQ multiplex PCR; TCRdb holds only in-frame clones, not every one. The sample records about 180,000 clones, around 86% being singletons. The specimen was peripheral blood. The receptors derive from a woman aged 70-85 years with COVID-19, enrolled during active disease.

V usage is TRBV6-4 and J usage is TRBJ1-4; D perhaps matches TRBD1 (6 bases). CDR3 size: 14 residues. Trimming pared 6 bases from V and 8 bases from J, leaving 16 bases between. Per germline, CDR1 MRHNA and CDR2 SNTAGT. The CDR3 nucleotides read TGTGCCAGCAGCTCCGGGGGGCTCGGGGAAAAACTGTTTTTT. It specifies CASSSGGLGEKLFF.

J is TRBJ2-3 and V is TRBV6-2 or TRBV6-3; 12 bases map to TRBD2. Germline lookup yields CDR1 MNHEY and CDR2 SVGEGT. This CDR3 is built from 17 residues. J was trimmed by 6 bases and V by 2 bases; bases with no gene match: 9. CDR3 loop: CASSYPTSGSLRDTQYF. CDR3 DNA sequence: TGTGCCAGCAGTTACCCGACTAGCGGGAGCCTCCGGGATACGCAGTATTTT.

The CDR3 sequence is CALKQGVTGELFF. CDR3 nucleotide sequence: TGTGCCTTGAAACAGGGGGTCACCGGGGAGCTGTTTTTT. The rearrangement links TRBV28 to TRBJ2-2; TRBD1 agrees at 8 bases. Per germline, CDR1 MDHEN and CDR2 SYDVKM. CDR3 size: 13 residues. V shed 11 bases and J 4 bases; nucleotides not matched to a gene: 6.

This chain connects TRBV5-1 to TRBJ2-1; 16 bases match TRBD2. Trimming cost V 7 bases and J 9 bases; bases outside gene matches: 7. The CDR3 totals 15 residues. The germline gives CDR1 SGHRS, CDR2 YFSETQ. CDR3 protein: CASRLGLAGGSEQFF. In DNA form, the CDR3 reads TGCGCCAGCCGCCTGGGACTAGCGGGAGGGAGTGAGCAGTTCTTC.

The rearrangement links TRBV6-5 to TRBJ1-2, with 9 bases aligning to TRBD1. V was clipped by 4 bases and J by 8 bases; unmatched bases: 14. This CDR3 comprises 16 residues. The germline V gene encodes CDR1 MNHEY and CDR2 SVGAGI. The CDR3 sequence is CASSSPGQGSSKGYTF. The DNA of the CDR3 is TGTGCCAGCAGTTCCCCGGGACAGGGCTCTTCTAAGGGCTACACCTTC.

A single count supports this clone. This chain uses TRBV7-2 with TRBJ1-6; D is unclear. Germline V lookup: CDR1 SGHTA, CDR2 FQGNSA. V dropped 5 bases and J dropped 6 bases, with 8 bases sitting between them. CDR3 size: 13 residues. The DNA for the CDR3 is TGTGCCAGCAGCCTCGAGAGTAATTCACCCCTCCACTTT. It encodes CASSLESNSPLHF.

V gene TRBV19 combines with J gene TRBJ2-5; D is perhaps TRBD2 (5 bases). Trimming stripped 5 bases from V and 9 bases from J, with 22 bases between. Germline-derived CDR1 and CDR2 are LNHDA and SQIVND (reference sequence). CDR3 length: 15 residues. DNA for the CDR3: TGTGCCAGTAGTCCTGGACGGACTGCCGTAGGGCCCCAGTACTTC. The encoded protein is CASSPGRTAVGPQYF.

V is TRBV6-2 or TRBV6-3 and J is TRBJ2-6; maybe TRBD2 (5 bases). This CDR3 has 18 residues. Looked up from germline, CDR1 is MNHEY and CDR2 is SVGEGT. Trimming pared 1 base from V and 0 bases from J, leaving 13 bases between. For the CDR3, the DNA is TGTGCCAGCAGTTACTTTGGACTGGGGAGCTCTGGGGCCAACGTCCTGACTTTC. It is translated as CASSYFGLGSSGANVLTF.

V gene TRBV6-5 combines with J gene TRBJ2-1; D not certain. The length of the CDR3 is 13 residues. V was pared by 6 bases and J by 4 bases, with 10 bases between. Per the germline V gene, CDR1 is MNHEY and CDR2 is SVGAGI. The CDR3: CASRYTLYNEQFF. CDR3 bases: TGTGCCAGCAGGTACACTCTATACAATGAGCAGTTCTTC.